The source of this TCR beta chain is a study of cytomegalovirus exposure and HLA in healthy donors. The PCR contained 60 Vbeta and 13 Jbeta primers. Assay used: immunoSEQ multiplex PCR; TCRdb lists only in-frame clones, some missing. Of around 300,000 clones listed, under 80% are singletons. From germline, CDR1 is SGHAT and CDR2 FQNNGV. The CDR3 has 17 residues. V lost 0 bases and J 0 bases, leaving 12 bases between the germline ends. V gene TRBV11-2 combines with J gene TRBJ1-3; maybe TRBD1 (5 bases). This receptor was identified in a female donor in good health and CMV-seronegative. The sequencing input was PBMCs. CDR3 bases: TGTGCCAGCAGCTTAGATCGGGGGAGCCCCTCTGGAAACACCATATATTTT. As protein: CASSLDRGSPSGNTIYF.